What follows is one T cell receptor (beta chain) and its context. Blood specimens came from baseline, cycle 4 day 1, and cycle 7 day 1. These data originate in a study of OX40 agonist ivuxolimab in advanced cancers. Study overall: Hepatocellular carcinoma, melanoma, renal cell or head and neck cancer was diagnosed in the dose-escalation patients. Males comprised 82.7% of the group, whose mean age was roughly 60 years (range 23 to 79).

Some clones are missing from TCRdb's copy, which holds only in-frame ones; the method was immunoSEQ multiplex PCR. This table holds about 20,000 clones, about 83% found once. CDR1 and CDR2 (germline): WSHSY, SAAADI. With V trimmed by 8 bases and J by 3 bases, 2 bases remained unmatched. The CDR3 is made up of 12 amino acids. The clonotype originates from an adult with an advanced solid tumor such as melanoma, head and neck, liver or kidney cancer. The sequenced sample was CD4+ or CD8+ T cells sorted from blood, obtained in a trial of the OX40 agonist ivuxolimab. This chain links TRBV10-2 with TRBJ2-5; 8 bases are shared with TRBD2. The CDR3 DNA reads as TGCGCCAGCGAGGGACTAGAAGAGACCCAGTACTTC. Residues: CASEGLEETQYF.